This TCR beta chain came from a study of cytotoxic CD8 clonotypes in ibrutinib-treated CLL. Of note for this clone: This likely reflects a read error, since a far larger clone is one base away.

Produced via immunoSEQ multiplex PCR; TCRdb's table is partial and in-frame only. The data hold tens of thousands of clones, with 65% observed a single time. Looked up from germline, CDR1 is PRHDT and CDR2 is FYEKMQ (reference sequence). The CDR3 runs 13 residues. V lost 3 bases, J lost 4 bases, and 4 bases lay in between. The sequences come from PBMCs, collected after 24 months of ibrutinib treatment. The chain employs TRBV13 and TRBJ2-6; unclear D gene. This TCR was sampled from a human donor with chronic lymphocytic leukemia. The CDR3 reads CASSFSGANVLTF. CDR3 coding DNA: TGTGCCAGCAGCTTCTCCGGGGCCAACGTCCTGACTTTC. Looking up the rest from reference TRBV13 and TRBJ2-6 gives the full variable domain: AAGVIQSPRHLIKEKRETATLKCYPIPRHDTVYWYQQGPGQDPQFLISFYEKMQSDKGSIPDRFSAQQFSDYHSELNMSSLELGDSALYFCASSFSGANVLTFGAGSRLTVL.